This T cell receptor beta chain was documented in a study of T cells in Graves' hyperthyroidism and ophthalmopathy. V gave up 2 bases and J gave up 4 bases; unmatched junction bases: 6. Germline V gene lookup returns CDR1 MNHEY and CDR2 SVGAGI. This CDR3 is built from 16 residues. Regions amplified from RNA transcripts were the TCR beta CDR3 regions. The primer set for the first-round RT-PCR of the TCR CDR3 was HTBI. TCRdb independently ran MiXCR on the multiplex PCR reads; one entry per CDR3 protein. The sample lists about 570,000 distinct CDR3 sequences; 46% were seen once. The sample holds many counts of this clonotype.

Sequencing was carried out using peripheral blood or thyroid tissue (not recorded which). The rearrangement joins TRBV6-5 to TRBJ1-2, with 11 bases aligning to TRBD1. The TCR was taken from an adult woman with Graves' disease, either hyperthyroidism or ophthalmopathy (not recorded which). The CDR3, as DNA: TGTGCCAGCAGTTACCTCCGGACAGGGGGCTCCTATGGCTACACCTTC. This sequence encodes CASSYLRTGGSYGYTF.